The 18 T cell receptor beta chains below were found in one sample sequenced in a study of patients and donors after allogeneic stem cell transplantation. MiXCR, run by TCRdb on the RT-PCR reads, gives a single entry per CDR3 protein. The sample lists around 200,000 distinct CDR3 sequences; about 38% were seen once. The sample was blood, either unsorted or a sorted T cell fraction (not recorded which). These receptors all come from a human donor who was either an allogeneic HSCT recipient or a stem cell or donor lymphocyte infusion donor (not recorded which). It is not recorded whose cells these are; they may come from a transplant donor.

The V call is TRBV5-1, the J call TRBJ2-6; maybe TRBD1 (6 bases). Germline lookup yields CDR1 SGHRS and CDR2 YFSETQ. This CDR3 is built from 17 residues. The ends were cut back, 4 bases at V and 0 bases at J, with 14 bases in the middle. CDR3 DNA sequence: TGCGCCAGCAGCCTCTCCGGGACACCCTCTGGGGCCAACGTCCTGACTTTC. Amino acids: CASSLSGTPSGANVLTF.

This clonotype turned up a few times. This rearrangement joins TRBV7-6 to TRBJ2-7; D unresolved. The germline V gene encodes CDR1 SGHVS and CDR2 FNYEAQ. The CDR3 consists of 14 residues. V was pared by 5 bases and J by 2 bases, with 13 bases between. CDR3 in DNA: TGTGCCAGCAGCCCTGCGTGGGTGCCCTACGAGCAGTACTTC. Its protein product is CASSPAWVPYEQYF.

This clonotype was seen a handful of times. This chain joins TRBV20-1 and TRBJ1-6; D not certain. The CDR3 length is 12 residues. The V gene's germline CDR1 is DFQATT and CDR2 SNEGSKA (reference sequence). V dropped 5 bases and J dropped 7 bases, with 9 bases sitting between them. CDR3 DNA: TGCAGTGCTGCGGGAAACAATTCACCCCTCCACTTT. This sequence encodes CSAAGNNSPLHF.

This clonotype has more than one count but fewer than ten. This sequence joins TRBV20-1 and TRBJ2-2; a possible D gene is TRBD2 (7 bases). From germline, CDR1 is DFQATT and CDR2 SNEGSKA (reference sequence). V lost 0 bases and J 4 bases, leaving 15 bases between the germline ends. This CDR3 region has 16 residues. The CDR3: CSAREDGGPVTGELFF. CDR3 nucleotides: TGCAGTGCTAGAGAAGACGGGGGGCCGGTCACCGGGGAGCTGTTTTTT.

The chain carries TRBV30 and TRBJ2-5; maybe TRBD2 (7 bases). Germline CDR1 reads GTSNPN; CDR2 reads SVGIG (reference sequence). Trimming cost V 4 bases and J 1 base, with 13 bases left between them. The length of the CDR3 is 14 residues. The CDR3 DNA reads TGTGCCTGGAAAGAGGCGGGGGCCCAAGAGACCCAGTACTTC. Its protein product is CAWKEAGAQETQYF.

The CDR3 loop reads CSARPLRNTEAFF. The DNA for the CDR3 is TGCAGTGCTAGACCGTTAAGGAACACTGAAGCTTTCTTT. The V gene is TRBV20-1, the J gene TRBJ1-1, with D unresolved. Germline V gives CDR1 DFQATT, CDR2 SNEGSKA (reference sequence). The CDR3 is 13 residues long. V gave up 2 bases and J gave up 1 base, with 8 bases separating them.

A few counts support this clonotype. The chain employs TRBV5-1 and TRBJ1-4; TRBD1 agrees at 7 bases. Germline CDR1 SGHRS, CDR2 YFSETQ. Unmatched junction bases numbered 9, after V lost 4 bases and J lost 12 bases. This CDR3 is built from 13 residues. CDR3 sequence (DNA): TGCGCCAGCAGCGCGGACAGGCTAGAACAACTGTTTTTT. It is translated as CASSADRLEQLFF.

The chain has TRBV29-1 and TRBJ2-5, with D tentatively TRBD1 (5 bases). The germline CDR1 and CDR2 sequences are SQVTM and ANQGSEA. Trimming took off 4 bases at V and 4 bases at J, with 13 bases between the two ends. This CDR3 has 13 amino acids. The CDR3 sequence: CSVGAQALETQYF. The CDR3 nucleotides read TGCAGCGTTGGAGCACAGGCTCTAGAGACCCAGTACTTC.

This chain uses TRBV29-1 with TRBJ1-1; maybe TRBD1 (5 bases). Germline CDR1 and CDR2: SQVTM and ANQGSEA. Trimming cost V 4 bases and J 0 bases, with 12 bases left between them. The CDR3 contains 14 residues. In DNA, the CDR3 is TGCAGCGTTGCCAAGACAGTTATGAACACTGAAGCTTTCTTT. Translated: CSVAKTVMNTEAFF.

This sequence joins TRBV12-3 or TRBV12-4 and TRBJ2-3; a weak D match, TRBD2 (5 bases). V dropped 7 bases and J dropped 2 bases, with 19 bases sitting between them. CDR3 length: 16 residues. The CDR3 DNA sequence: TGTGCCAGCACCCACCCCGCTGGAGGTCCCACAGATACGCAGTATTTT. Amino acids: CASTHPAGGPTDTQYF.

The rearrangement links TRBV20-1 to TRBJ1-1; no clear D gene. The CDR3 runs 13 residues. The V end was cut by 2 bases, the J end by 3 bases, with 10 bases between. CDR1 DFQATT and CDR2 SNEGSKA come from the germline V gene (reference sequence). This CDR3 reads CSARLKFDTEAFF. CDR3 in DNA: TGCAGTGCTAGACTAAAATTTGACACTGAAGCTTTCTTT.

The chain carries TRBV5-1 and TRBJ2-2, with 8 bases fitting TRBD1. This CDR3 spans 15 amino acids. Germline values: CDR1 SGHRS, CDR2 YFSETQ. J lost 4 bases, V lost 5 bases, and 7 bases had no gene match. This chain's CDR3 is CASRATGEGTGELFF. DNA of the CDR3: TGCGCCAGCAGGGCGACAGGGGAAGGCACCGGGGAGCTGTTTTTT.

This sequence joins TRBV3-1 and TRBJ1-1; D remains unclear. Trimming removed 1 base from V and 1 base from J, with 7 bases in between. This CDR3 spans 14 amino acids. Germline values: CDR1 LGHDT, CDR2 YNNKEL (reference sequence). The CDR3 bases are TGTGCCAGCAGCCAAGGGGCACGGAACACTGAAGCTTTCTTT. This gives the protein CASSQGARNTEAFF.

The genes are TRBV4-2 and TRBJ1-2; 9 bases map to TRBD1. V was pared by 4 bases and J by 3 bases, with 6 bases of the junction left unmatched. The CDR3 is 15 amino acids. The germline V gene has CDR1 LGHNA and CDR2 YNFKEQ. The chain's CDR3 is CASSPTGTGHYGYTF. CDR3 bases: TGTGCCAGCAGCCCAACCGGGACAGGGCACTATGGCTACACCTTC.

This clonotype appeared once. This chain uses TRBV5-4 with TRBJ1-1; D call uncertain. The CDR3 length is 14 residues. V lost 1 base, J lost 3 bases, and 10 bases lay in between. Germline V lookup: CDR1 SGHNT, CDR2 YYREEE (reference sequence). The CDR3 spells CASSLLAWDTEAFF. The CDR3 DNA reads TGTGCCAGCAGCTTGTTAGCTTGGGACACTGAAGCTTTCTTT. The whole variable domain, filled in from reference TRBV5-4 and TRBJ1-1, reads ETGVTQSPTHLIKTRGQQVTLRCSSQSGHNTVSWYQQALGQGPQFIFQYYREEENGRGNFPPRFSGLQFPNYSSELNVNALELDDSALYLCASSLLAWDTEAFFGQGTRLTVV.

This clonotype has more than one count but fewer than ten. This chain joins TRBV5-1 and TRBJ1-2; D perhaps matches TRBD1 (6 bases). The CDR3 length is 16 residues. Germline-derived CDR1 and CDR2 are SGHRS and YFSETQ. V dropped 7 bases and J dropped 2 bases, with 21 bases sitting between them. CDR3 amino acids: CASAIQPGTPNYGYTF. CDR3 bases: TGCGCCAGCGCCATTCAACCCGGGACACCAAACTATGGCTACACCTTC.

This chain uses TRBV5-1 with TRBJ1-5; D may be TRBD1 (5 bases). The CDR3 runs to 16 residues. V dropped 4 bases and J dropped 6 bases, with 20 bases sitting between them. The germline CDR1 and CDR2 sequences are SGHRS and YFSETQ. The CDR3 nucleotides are TGCGCCAGCAGCCTTTCCTCTCCAGGGTCCGGTCAGCCCCAGCATTTT. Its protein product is CASSLSSPGSGQPQHF.

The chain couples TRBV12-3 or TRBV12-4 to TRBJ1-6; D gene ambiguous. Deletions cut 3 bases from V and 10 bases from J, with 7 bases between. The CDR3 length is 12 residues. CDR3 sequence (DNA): TGTGCCAGCAGTTTCCGGGTCTCACCCCTCCACTTT. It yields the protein CASSFRVSPLHF.